Sequencing of this TCR beta chain was carried out in a study of blood T cell repertoires in COVID-19. The authors' processing: Amplification from reference gene primers served as the basis for estimated nucleated cell counts. TCRdb's copy holds only in-frame clones and misses some; the assay was immunoSEQ multiplex PCR. Clonal size and the V and J genes are those of that table, whereas D and trimming came from the DNA. The sample yields about 240,000 clones, around 90% seen once. This CDR3 is 13 amino acids long. Germline V gives CDR1 KGHSH, CDR2 LQKENI. V was pared by 6 bases and J by 5 bases, with 13 bases between.

The clonotype was recovered from a woman aged 40-49 years who had recovered from COVID-19. The chain carries TRBV18 and TRBJ2-5; D is perhaps TRBD2 (6 bases). Sequenced: peripheral blood. The CDR3 DNA sequence: TGTGCCAGCTCGGCGGGACTCTGGGAGACCCAGTACTTC. This sequence encodes CASSAGLWETQYF.